The rows below give T cell receptor beta chains drawn from one sample of a study of T cell responses to AZD1222 COVID-19 vaccine. This table comes from immunoSEQ multiplex PCR, and its TCRdb copy is limited to in-frame clones, with some not included. The data show some 200,000 clones, 90% seen once. The sequenced sample was peripheral blood, obtained on day 0 of AZD1222 vaccination. These TCRs come from an adult in good health. Each CDR3 is given with its conserved first and last residue. Fields, in order: D gene, CDR3 length, clone size, J gene, V gene, CDR3 DNA, CDR3 protein. The D gene is left open where the match is weak. Clone size, where shown, is once, few, many, or a class for clones that have expanded.

. 14 . TRBJ1-3 TRBV5-1 TGCGCCAGCAGCTCTGGGGCCGCTGGAAACACCATATATTTT CASSSGAAGNTIYF
. 14 . TRBJ1-6 TRBV2 TGTGCCAGCGCCCGACCCGAGGGGAATTCACCCCTCCACTTT CASARPEGNSPLHF
. 16 . TRBJ1-4 TRBV3-1/TRBV3-2 TGTGCCAGCAGCCCCCACCGTCTTGCAACTAATGAAAAACTGTTTTTT CASSPHRLATNEKLFF
TRBD1 15 . TRBJ2-7 TRBV27 TGTGCCAGCAGTCCCCGGGACGGCAGGGGGTCCGAGCAGTACTTC CASSPRDGRGSEQYF
. 16 . TRBJ2-7 TRBV28 TGTGCCAGCAGTTCCTCTGGGGCGAAGGCACCCTACGAGCAGTACTTC CASSSSGAKAPYEQYF
. 17 . TRBJ2-2 TRBV5-1 TGCGCCAGCAGCTTGGCTCAGGGAATGTTTCGGACCGGGGAGCTGTTTTTT CASSLAQGMFRTGELFF
. 11 . TRBJ2-5 TRBV5-1 TGCGCCAGCAAGAAAGAAGAGACCCAGTACTTC CASKKEETQYF
. 13 . TRBJ2-7 TRBV7-9 TGTGCCAGCAGCTTAGTCGGGGCCCGGGAGCAGTACTTC CASSLVGAREQYF
. 16 . TRBJ2-5 TRBV28 TGTGCCAGCAGTTACACAATGCTAGAGTACCAAGAGACCCAGTACTTC CASSYTMLEYQETQYF
. 15 . TRBJ1-5 TRBV7-9 TGTGCCAGCAGCTACGCCACCGTGGGGGGTCAGCCCCAGCATTTT CASSYATVGGQPQHF
TRBD1 14 . TRBJ2-5 TRBV7-3 TGTGCCAGCAGTCCGACAGGGGCAGGGGAGACCCAGTACTTC CASSPTGAGETQYF
. 16 . TRBJ1-3 TRBV6-1 TGTGCCAGCAGTGAAGGGGGCCCAGGGGTTGGAAACACCATATATTTT CASSEGGPGVGNTIYF
. 15 once TRBJ1-2 TRBV2 TGTGCCAGCAGTGAAGCTTCGTCCAGGAACTATGGCTACACCTTC CASSEASSRNYGYTF
. 14 . TRBJ2-1 TRBV27 TGTGCCAGCAGACTTGGACGCTCCTACAATGAGCAGTTCTTC CASRLGRSYNEQFF
. 13 . TRBJ1-2 TRBV30 TGTGCCTGGAGTCCGCAGCGATTCTATGGCTACACCTTC CAWSPQRFYGYTF
. 15 . TRBJ2-1 TRBV5-1 TGCGCCAGCAGCTCGGAGGGGGGTGTAGACAATGAGCAGTTCTTC CASSSEGGVDNEQFF
. 14 . TRBJ2-3 TRBV5-6 TGTGCCAGCAGCTTGGTACGGACGACAGATACGCAGTATTTT CASSLVRTTDTQYF
. 15 once TRBJ1-2 TRBV24-1 TGTGCCACCAGTGGCCCCCCACAGGGTTTCTATGGCTACACCTTC CATSGPPQGFYGYTF
. 11 . TRBJ2-7 TRBV5-6 TGTGCCAGCAGCTTTGACCGCGAGCAGTACTTC CASSFDREQYF
TRBD2 13 . TRBJ2-7 TRBV5-6 TGTGCCAGCATCGAACTGGGGAGGGACGAGCAGTACTTC CASIELGRDEQYF
TRBD2 17 . TRBJ2-2 TRBV6-6 TGTGCCAGCAGCCGAGGACTAGCGGGAGTTGAGACCGGGGAGCTGTTTTTT CASSRGLAGVETGELFF
. 15 . TRBJ1-5 TRBV6-5 TGTGCCAGCAGTACTACATCTGGGGCCCCAGCGCCCCAGCATTTT CASSTTSGAPAPQHF
. 13 . TRBJ2-5 TRBV12-3/TRBV12-4 TGTGCCAGCAGTTTAGAAGAATCAGAGACCCAGTACTTC CASSLEESETQYF
. 13 . TRBJ1-5 TRBV24-1 TGTGCCACCGGGGAAGGGGTCAATCAGCCCCAGCATTTT CATGEGVNQPQHF
TRBD1 15 . TRBJ2-3 TRBV5-6 TGTGCCAGCAGCTTGAGGGGGCGCGGGTCGGATACGCAGTATTTT CASSLRGRGSDTQYF
TRBD1 12 . TRBJ1-5 TRBV12-3/TRBV12-4 TGTGCCAGCAGGACAGGGGGCGAGCCCCAGCATTTT CASRTGGEPQHF
. 14 . TRBJ1-5 TRBV19 TGTGCCAGTAGTCACAGGGTATTGGATCAGCCCCAGCATTTT CASSHRVLDQPQHF
. 10 . TRBJ1-5 TRBV28 TGTGCCAGCAGCTACCAGCCCCAGCATTTT CASSYQPQHF
. 16 . TRBJ1-1 TRBV10-3 TGTGCCATCAGTGCACTGGGTGGGGGCCTGAACACTGAAGCTTTCTTT CAISALGGGLNTEAFF
TRBD2 16 once TRBJ2-3 TRBV3-1/TRBV3-2 TGTGCCAGCAGCCCTGTTGGGGGGGGGATGACAGATACGCAGTATTTT CASSPVGGGMTDTQYF
TRBD2 16 . TRBJ2-1 TRBV4-1 TGCGCCAGCAGCCAAGATGAAGCGGGAGGCTACAATGAGCAGTTCTTC CASSQDEAGGYNEQFF
. 14 once TRBJ1-2 TRBV5-1 TGCGCCAGCAGCCGGCAGGGTGAGGACTATGGCTACACCTTC CASSRQGEDYGYTF
. 15 . TRBJ2-3 TRBV9 TGTGCCAGCAGCGTGAGTCTAGCCCGGATGGATACGCAGTATTTT CASSVSLARMDTQYF
TRBD1 13 . TRBJ2-1 TRBV14 TGTGCCAGCAGCCACGGGACAGGGGGCCGACTGTTCTTC CASSHGTGGRLFF
. 10 . TRBJ1-2 TRBV30 TGTGCCTGGCGGAACTATGGCTACACCTTC CAWRNYGYTF
TRBD2 15 once TRBJ2-1 TRBV11-1 TGTGCCAGCAGCTTTAGGGGGACTAGCCGTAATGAGCAGTTCTTC CASSFRGTSRNEQFF
. 14 . TRBJ2-7 TRBV13 TGTGCCAGCAGCCCGTTGGGGCCCAACTACGAGCAGTACTTC CASSPLGPNYEQYF
. 11 . TRBJ1-4 TRBV4-1 TGCGCGGGGCAGACTAATGAAAAACTGTTTTTT CAGQTNEKLFF
. 14 . TRBJ2-2 TRBV9 TGTGCCAGCAGGGGGCGGGGCAACACCGGGGAGCTGTTTTTT CASRGRGNTGELFF
TRBD1 16 . TRBJ1-2 TRBV4-2 TGTGCCAGCAGCCCGGAGACAGGGGGCGAGGTCTATGGCTACACCTTC CASSPETGGEVYGYTF
TRBD2 15 . TRBJ2-7 TRBV28 TGTGCCAGCAGTCCCGGGACTAGCGGGAGCTACGAGCAGTACTTC CASSPGTSGSYEQYF
TRBD2 15 . TRBJ2-5 TRBV30 TGTGCCTGGACTACTCCGGGACTAGCGCAAGAGACCCAGTACTTC CAWTTPGLAQETQYF
TRBD1 13 . TRBJ1-1 TRBV27 TGTGCCAGCAAATTTCGAGGGGGCCCTGAAGCTTTCTTT CASKFRGGPEAFF
. 14 . TRBJ1-1 TRBV28 TGTGCCAGCAGTTTCGTCGACAGGAACACTGAAGCTTTCTTT CASSFVDRNTEAFF
. 11 . TRBJ1-2 TRBV7-9 TGTGCCAGCAGCGCCAATAATCCCAACACCTTC CASSANNPNTF
. 15 . TRBJ1-3 TRBV6-5 TGTGCCAGCAGTTATGATGGAAACTCTGGAAACACCATATATTTT CASSYDGNSGNTIYF
. 14 once TRBJ2-7 TRBV6-6 TGTGCCAGCAGTTACTCGATCTCAGGACATGAGCAGTACTTC CASSYSISGHEQYF
. 17 . TRBJ2-1 TRBV21-1 TGTGCCAGCAGCAAAGGGACTAGCGGGGGTGTAGACAATGAGCAGTTCTTC CASSKGTSGGVDNEQFF
. 17 . TRBJ2-6 TRBV30 TGTGCCTGGAGTGTACCAGGGAGCACCTCTGGGGCCAACGTCCTGACTTTC CAWSVPGSTSGANVLTF
. 13 . TRBJ2-2 TRBV18 TGTGCCAGCTCCCAGGGTTGGACCGGGGAGCTGTTTTTT CASSQGWTGELFF
. 12 . TRBJ1-6 TRBV30 TGTGCCTGGAACAGGGATAATTCACCCCTCCACTTT CAWNRDNSPLHF
. 10 . TRBJ2-1 TRBV20-1 TGCAGTGCTCCGGGACAAAAGCAGTTCTTC CSAPGQKQFF
TRBD2 17 . TRBJ2-2 TRBV7-9 TGTGCCAGCAGCTCCACACTAGCGGGGGGCCCTCGGGGGGAGCTGTTTTTT CASSSTLAGGPRGELFF
. 15 . TRBJ1-5 TRBV27 TGTGCCAGCAGTAAGATGGGATCGGGCAATCAGCCCCAGCATTTT CASSKMGSGNQPQHF
TRBD1 15 . TRBJ1-1 TRBV7-9 TGTGCCAGCAGCTTAACGGACAGGGGTGGAGCTGAAGCTTTCTTT CASSLTDRGGAEAFF